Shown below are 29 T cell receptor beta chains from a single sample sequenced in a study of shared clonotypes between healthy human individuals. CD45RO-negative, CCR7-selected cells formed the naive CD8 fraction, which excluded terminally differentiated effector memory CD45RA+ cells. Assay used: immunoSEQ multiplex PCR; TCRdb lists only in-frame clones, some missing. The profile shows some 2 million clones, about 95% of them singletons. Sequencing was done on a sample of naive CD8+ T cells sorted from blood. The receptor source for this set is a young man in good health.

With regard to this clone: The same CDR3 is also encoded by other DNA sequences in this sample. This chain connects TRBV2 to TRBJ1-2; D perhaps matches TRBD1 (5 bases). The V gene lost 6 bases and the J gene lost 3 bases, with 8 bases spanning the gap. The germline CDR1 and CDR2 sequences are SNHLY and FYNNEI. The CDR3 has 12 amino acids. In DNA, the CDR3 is TGTGCCAGCAGCGGACAAGACTATGGCTACACCTTC. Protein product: CASSGQDYGYTF.

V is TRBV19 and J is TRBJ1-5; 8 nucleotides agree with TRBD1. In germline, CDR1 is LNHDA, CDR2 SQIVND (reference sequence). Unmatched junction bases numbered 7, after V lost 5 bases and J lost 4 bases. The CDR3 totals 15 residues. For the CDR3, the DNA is TGTGCCAGTAGTGCCACAGGGGGTGGGAATCAGCCCCAGCATTTT. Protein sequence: CASSATGGGNQPQHF.

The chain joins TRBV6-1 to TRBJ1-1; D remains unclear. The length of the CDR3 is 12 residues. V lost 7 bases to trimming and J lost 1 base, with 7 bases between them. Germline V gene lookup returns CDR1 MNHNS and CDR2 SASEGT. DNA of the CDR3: TGTGCCAGCATTTTTGCGAACACTGAAGCTTTCTTT. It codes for CASIFANTEAFF.

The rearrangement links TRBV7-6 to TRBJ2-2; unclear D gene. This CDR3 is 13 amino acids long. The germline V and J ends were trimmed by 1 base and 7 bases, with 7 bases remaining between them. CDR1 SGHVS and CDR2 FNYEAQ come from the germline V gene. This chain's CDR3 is CASSLGGNGELFF. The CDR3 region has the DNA TGTGCCAGCAGCTTAGGGGGAAACGGGGAGCTGTTTTTT.

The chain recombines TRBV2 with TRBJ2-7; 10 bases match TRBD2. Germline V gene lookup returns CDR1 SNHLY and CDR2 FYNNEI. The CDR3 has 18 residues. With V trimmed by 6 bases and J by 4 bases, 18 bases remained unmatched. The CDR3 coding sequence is TGTGCCAGCAGATTCTCGATCCCCGGACTAGCGGTGCTTTACGAGCAGTACTTC. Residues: CASRFSIPGLAVLYEQYF.

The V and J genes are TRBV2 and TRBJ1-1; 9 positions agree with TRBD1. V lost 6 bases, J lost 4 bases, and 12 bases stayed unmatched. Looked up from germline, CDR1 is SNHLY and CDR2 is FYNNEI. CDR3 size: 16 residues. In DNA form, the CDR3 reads TGTGCCAGCAGCGTCCCGGGACAGGGATGGGGCACTGAAGCTTTCTTT. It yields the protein CASSVPGQGWGTEAFF.

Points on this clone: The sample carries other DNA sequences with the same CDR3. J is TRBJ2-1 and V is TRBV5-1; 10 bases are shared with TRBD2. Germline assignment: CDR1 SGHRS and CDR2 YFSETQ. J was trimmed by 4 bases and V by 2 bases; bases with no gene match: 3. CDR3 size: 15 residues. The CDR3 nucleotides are TGCGCCAGCAGCTTCACTAGCGGGGTTTACAATGAGCAGTTCTTC. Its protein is CASSFTSGVYNEQFF.

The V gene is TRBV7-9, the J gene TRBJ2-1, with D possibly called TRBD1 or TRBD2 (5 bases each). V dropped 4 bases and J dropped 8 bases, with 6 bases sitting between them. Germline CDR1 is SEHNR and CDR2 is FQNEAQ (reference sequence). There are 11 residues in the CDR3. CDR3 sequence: CASSWDHEQFF. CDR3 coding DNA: TGTGCCAGCAGCTGGGACCATGAGCAGTTCTTC. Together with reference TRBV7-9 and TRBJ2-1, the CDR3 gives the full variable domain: DTGVSQNPRHKITKRGQNVTFRCDPISEHNRLYWYRQTLGQGPEFLTYFQNEAQLEKSRLLSDRFSAERPKGSFSTLEIQRTEQGDSAMYLCASSWDHEQFFGPGTRLTVL.

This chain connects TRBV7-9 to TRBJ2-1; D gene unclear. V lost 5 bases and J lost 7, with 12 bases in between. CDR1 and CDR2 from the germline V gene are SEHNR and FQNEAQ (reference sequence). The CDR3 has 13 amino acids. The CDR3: CASSRKTVNEQFF. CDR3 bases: TGTGCCAGCAGCCGCAAGACGGTAAATGAGCAGTTCTTC.

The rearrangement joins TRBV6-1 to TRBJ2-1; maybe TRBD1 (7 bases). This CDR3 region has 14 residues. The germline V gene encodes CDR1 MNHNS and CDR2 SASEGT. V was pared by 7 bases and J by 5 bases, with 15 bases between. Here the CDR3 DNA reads TGTGCCAGCACTTCCCCCAGGGGGGACAATGAGCAGTTCTTC. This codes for CASTSPRGDNEQFF.

The CDR3 DNA is TGTGCCAGTAGCACAGGGTGGGATGAGCAGTTCTTC. It codes for CASSTGWDEQFF. J is TRBJ2-1 and V is TRBV19; the D gene is possibly TRBD1 (6 bases). This CDR3 has 12 residues. Trimming took off 6 bases at V and 8 bases at J, with 11 bases between the two ends. From germline, CDR1 is LNHDA and CDR2 SQIVND (reference sequence).

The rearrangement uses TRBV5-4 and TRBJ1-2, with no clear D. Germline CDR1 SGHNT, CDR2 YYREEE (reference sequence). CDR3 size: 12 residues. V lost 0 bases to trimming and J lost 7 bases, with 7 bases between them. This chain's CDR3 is CASSLVTAGYTF. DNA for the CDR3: TGTGCCAGCAGCTTGGTTACGGCTGGCTACACCTTC. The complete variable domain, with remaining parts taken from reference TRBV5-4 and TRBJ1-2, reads ETGVTQSPTHLIKTRGQQVTLRCSSQSGHNTVSWYQQALGQGPQFIFQYYREEENGRGNFPPRFSGLQFPNYSSELNVNALELDDSALYLCASSLVTAGYTFGSGTRLTVV.

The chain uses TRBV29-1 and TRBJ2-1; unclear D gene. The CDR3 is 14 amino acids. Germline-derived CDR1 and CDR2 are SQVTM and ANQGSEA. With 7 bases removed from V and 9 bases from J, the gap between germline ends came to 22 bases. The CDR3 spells CSASTPAAGLEQFF. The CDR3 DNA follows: TGCAGCGCCTCTACCCCGGCCGCCGGCCTTGAGCAGTTCTTC.

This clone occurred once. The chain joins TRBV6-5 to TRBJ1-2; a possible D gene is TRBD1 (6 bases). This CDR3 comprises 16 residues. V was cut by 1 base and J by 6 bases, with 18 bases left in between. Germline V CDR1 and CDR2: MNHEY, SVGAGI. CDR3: CASSYFLGGKMDGYTF. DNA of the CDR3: TGTGCCAGCAGTTACTTCTTGGGGGGCAAAATGGATGGCTACACCTTC.

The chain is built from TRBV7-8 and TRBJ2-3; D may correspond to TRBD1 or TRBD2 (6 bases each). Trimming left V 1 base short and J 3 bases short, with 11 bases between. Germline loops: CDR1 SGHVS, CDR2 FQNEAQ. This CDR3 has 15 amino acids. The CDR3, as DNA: TGTGCCAGCAGCTTAGGTGGGGGGCTAACAGATACGCAGTATTTT. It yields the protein CASSLGGGLTDTQYF.

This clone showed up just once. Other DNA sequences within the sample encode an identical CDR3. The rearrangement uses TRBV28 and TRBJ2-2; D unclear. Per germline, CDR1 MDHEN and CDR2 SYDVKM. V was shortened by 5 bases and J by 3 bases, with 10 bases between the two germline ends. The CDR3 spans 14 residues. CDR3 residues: CASSLGGDTGELFF. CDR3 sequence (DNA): TGTGCCAGCAGTCTGGGCGGCGACACCGGGGAGCTGTTTTTT.

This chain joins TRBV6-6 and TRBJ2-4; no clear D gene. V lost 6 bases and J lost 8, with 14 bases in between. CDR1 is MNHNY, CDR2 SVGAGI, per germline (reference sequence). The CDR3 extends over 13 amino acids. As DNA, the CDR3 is TGTGCCAGCAGCCCGCTCGTAGGTGACATTCAGTACTTC. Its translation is CASSPLVGDIQYF.

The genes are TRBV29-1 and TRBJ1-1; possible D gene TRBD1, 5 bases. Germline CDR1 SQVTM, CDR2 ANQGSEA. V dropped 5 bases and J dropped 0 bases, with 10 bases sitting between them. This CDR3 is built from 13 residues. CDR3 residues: CSVQGGLNTEAFF. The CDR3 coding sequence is TGCAGCGTTCAGGGAGGGCTGAACACTGAAGCTTTCTTT.

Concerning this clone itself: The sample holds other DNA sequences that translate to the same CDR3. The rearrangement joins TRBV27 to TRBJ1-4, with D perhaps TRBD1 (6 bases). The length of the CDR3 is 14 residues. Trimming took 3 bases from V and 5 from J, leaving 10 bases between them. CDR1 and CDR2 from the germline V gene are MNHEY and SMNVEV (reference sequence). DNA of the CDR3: TGTGCCAGCAGTTTGGTGGGGGCGAATGAAAAACTGTTTTTT. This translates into CASSLVGANEKLFF.

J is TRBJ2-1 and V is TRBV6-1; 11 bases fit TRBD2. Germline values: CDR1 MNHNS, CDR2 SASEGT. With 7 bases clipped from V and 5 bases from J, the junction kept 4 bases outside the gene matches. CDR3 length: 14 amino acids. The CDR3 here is CASTLAGGDNEQFF. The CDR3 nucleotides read TGTGCCAGCACCCTAGCGGGGGGTGACAATGAGCAGTTCTTC.

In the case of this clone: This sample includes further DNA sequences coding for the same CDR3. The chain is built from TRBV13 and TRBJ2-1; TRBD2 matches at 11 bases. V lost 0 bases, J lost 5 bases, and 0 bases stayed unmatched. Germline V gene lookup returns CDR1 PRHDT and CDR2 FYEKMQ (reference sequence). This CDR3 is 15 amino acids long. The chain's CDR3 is CASSLGLAGDNEQFF. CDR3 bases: TGTGCCAGCAGCTTAGGACTAGCGGGGGACAATGAGCAGTTCTTC.

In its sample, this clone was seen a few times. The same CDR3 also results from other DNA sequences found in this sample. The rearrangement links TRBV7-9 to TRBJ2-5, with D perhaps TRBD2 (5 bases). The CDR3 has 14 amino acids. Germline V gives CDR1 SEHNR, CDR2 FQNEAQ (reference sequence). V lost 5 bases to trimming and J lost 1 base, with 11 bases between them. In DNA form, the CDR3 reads TGTGCCAGCAGCCTAGTAGGGAGCCAAGAGACCCAGTACTTC. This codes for CASSLVGSQETQYF.

CDR3 in DNA: TGTGCCAGCAGTTTATCTCAAGTTACATTAGGAGGAAATACGCAGTATTTT. Translating it yields CASSLSQVTLGGNTQYF. The chain carries TRBV27 and TRBJ2-3, with D perhaps matching TRBD2 (5 bases). The CDR3 runs to 17 residues. Trimming cost V 0 bases and J 7 bases, with 20 bases left between them. Germline V gene data show CDR1 as MNHEY and CDR2 as SMNVEV (reference sequence).

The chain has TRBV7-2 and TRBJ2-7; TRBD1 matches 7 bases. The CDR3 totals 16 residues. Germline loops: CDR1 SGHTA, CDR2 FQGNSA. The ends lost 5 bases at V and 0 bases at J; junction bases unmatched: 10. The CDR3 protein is CASSNTRTGLSYEQYF. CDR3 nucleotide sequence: TGTGCCAGCAGCAATACTAGGACAGGCCTCTCCTACGAGCAGTACTTC.

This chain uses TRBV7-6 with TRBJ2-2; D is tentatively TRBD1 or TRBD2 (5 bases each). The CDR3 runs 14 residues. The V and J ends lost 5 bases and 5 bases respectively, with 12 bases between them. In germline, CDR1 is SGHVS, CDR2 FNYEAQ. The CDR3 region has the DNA TGTGCCAGCAGCCTGAGGGGTTGGACCGGGGAGCTGTTTTTT. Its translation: CASSLRGWTGELFF. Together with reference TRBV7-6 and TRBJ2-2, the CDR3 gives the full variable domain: GAGVSQSPRYKVTKRGQDVALRCDPISGHVSLYWYRQALGQGPEFLTYFNYEAQQDKSGLPNDRFSAERPEGSISTLTIQRTEQRDSAMYRCASSLRGWTGELFFGEGSRLTVL.

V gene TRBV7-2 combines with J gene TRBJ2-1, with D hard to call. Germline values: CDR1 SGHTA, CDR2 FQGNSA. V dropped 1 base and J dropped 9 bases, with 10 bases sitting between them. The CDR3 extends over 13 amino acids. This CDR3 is CASSLGLSGEQFF. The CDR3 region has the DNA TGTGCCAGCAGCTTAGGCCTATCGGGTGAGCAGTTCTTC.

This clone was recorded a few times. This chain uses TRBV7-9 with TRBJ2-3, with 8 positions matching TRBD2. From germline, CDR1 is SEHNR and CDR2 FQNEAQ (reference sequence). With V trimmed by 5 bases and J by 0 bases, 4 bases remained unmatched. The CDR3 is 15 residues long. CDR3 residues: CASSRSGISTDTQYF. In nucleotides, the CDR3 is TGTGCCAGCAGCCGTAGCGGGATTAGCACAGATACGCAGTATTTT.

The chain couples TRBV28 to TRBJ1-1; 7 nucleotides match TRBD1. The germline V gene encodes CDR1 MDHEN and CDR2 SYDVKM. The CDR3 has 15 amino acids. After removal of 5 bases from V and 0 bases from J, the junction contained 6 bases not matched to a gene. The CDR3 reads CASSIKQGMNTEAFF. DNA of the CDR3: TGTGCCAGCAGTATCAAACAGGGGATGAACACTGAAGCTTTCTTT.

CDR3 protein: CASSQDPGVPVEQYF. In DNA, the CDR3 is TGCGCCAGCAGCCAAGATCCGGGGGTCCCTGTCGAGCAGTACTTC. The chain recombines TRBV4-1 with TRBJ2-7; possibly TRBD2 for D (6 bases). CDR1 is MGHRA, CDR2 YSYEKL, per germline. Trimming stripped 0 bases from V and 6 bases from J, with 15 bases between. The CDR3 consists of 15 residues.